The entry below describes one TCR beta chain. Its antigen is not identified. Sequenced by immunoSEQ multiplex PCR; TCRdb stores in-frame clones only, minus some. The profile shows hundreds of thousands of clones, about 80% of them singletons. This entry is derived from a study of cytotoxic CD8 clonotypes in ibrutinib-treated CLL. Study results and limitations: In sustained-remission versus progressing patients, sampling times differed.

Per the germline V gene, CDR1 is SNHLY and CDR2 is FYNNEI. The CDR3 is made up of 14 amino acids. V lost 7 bases to trimming and J lost 2 bases; unmatched junction nucleotides: 7. Material: PBMCs, obtained before ibrutinib treatment. The chain carries TRBV2 and TRBJ2-7, with 8 bases that match TRBD2. The sequence was obtained from a human donor with chronic lymphocytic leukemia. The CDR3, as DNA: TGTGCCAGCACCCTGACTAGCGCTGCCTACGAGCAGTACTTC. This gives the protein CASTLTSAAYEQYF. The whole variable domain, remainder taken from reference TRBV2 and TRBJ2-7, is EPEVTQTPSHQVTQMGQEVILRCVPISNHLYFYWYRQILGQKVEFLVSFYNNEISEKSEIFDDQFSVERPDGSNFTLKIRSTKLEDSAMYFCASTLTSAAYEQYFGPGTRLTVT.